This T cell receptor beta chain derives from a study of blood T cell repertoires in COVID-19. Study-level background: Italy, Spain and the United States were the sources of the convalescent and acute COVID-19 samples. PBMCs, B-cell-depleted T cells, or T cells provided the cDNA or gDNA that made up the material.

Germline V CDR1 and CDR2: SGHVS, FQNEAQ. Trimming took 4 bases from V and 8 from J; bases not matched to a gene: 12. The CDR3 contains 15 residues. Per the original methods: The authors estimated nucleated cell counts from reference gene primer amplification. Data came from immunoSEQ multiplex PCR; TCRdb stores just in-frame clones and leaves some out. V and J calls plus clone size are reproduced from that table; the DNA served to infer D and trimming. The top ten clones hold 20% to 25% of a sample with 25,000 to 30,000 clones, roughly 70% of them seen once. The source material was peripheral blood. V usage is TRBV7-8 and J usage is TRBJ1-2; 8 positions agree with TRBD1. The sequence came from a boy aged 2 to 9 with active or convalescent COVID-19. Written as DNA, the CDR3 is TGTGCCAGCAGCTCACTCCTCGACAGGGGACACGGCTACACCTTC. Its translation is CASSSLLDRGHGYTF.